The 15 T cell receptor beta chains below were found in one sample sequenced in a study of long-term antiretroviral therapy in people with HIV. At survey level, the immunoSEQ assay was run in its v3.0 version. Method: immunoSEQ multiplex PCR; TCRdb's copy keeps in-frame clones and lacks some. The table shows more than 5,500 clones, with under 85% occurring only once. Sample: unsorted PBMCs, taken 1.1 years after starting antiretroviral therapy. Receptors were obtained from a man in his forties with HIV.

This CDR3 is CASSVESPSGYTDTQYF. In nucleotides, the CDR3 is TGTGCCAGCAGCGTAGAATCCCCTAGCGGATACACAGATACGCAGTATTTT. V usage is TRBV9 and J usage is TRBJ2-3; 7 bases align to TRBD2. Germline trimming cut 0 bases from V and 2 bases from J; bases unmatched to any gene: 9. There are 17 residues in the CDR3. Germline CDR1 is SGDLS and CDR2 is YYNGEE.

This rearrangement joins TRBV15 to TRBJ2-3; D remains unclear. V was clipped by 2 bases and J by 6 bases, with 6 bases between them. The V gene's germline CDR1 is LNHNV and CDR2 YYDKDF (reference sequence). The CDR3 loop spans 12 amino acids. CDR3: CATSRNKDTQYF. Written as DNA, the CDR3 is TGTGCCACCAGCAGAAATAAGGATACGCAGTATTTT. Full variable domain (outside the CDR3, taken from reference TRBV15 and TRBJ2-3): DAMVIQNPRYQVTQFGKPVTLSCSQTLNHNVMYWYQQKSSQAPKLLFHYYDKDFNNEADTPDNFQSRRPNTSFCFLDIRSPGLGDTAMYLCATSRNKDTQYFGPGTRLTVL.

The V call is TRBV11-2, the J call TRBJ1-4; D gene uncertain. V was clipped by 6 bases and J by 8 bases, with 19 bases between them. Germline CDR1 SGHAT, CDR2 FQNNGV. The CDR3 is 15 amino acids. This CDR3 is CASRSAAFVGEKLFF. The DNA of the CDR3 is TGTGCCAGCAGATCAGCCGCGTTCGTCGGGGAAAAACTGTTTTTT.

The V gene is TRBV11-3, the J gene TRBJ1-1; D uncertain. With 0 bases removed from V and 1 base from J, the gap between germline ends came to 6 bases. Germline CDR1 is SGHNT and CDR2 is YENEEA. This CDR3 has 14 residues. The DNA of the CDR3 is TGTGCCAGCAGCTTAGATGGTACGAACACTGAAGCTTTCTTT. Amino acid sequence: CASSLDGTNTEAFF.

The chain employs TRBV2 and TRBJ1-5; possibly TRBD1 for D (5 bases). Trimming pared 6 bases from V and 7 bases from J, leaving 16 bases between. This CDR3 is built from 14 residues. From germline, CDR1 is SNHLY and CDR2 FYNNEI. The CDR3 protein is CASSGGGLEQPQHF. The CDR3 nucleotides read TGTGCCAGCAGCGGTGGGGGGTTAGAGCAGCCCCAGCATTTT.

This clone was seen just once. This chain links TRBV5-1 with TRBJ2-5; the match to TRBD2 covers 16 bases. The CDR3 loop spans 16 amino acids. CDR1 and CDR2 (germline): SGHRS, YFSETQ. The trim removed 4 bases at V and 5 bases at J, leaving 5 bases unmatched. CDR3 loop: CASSPGLAGGQETQYF. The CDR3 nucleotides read TGCGCCAGCAGCCCGGGACTAGCGGGGGGGCAGGAGACCCAGTACTTC.

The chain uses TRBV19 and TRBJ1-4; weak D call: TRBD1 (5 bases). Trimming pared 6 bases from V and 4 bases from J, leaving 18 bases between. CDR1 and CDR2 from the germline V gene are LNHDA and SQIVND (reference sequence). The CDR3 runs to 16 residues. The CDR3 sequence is CASSPRDFQDNEKLFF. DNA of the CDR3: TGTGCCAGTAGCCCAAGGGACTTCCAGGATAATGAAAAACTGTTTTTT.

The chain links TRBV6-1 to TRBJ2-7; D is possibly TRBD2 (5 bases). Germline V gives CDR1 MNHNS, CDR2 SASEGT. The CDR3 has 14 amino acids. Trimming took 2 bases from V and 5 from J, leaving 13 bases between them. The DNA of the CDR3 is TGTGCCAGCAGTGAATGGGAGAAGCTCCACGAGCAGTACTTC. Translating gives CASSEWEKLHEQYF.

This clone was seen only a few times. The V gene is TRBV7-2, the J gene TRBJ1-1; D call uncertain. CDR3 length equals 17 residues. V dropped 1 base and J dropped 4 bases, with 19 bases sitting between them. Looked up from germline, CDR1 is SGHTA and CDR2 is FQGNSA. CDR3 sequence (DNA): TGTGCCAGCAGCTTAGGTTACTTCGTGGGGTTCGGCACTGAAGCTTTCTTT. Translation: CASSLGYFVGFGTEAFF.

The CDR3 coding sequence is TGTGCCAGCAGCTTGGGAGGACTCCCGGTTGCGGGCGAGCAGTACTTC. Translated, it gives CASSLGGLPVAGEQYF. The V call is TRBV5-6, the J call TRBJ2-7; weak D call: TRBD2 (5 bases). This CDR3 has 16 residues. Trimming took off 0 bases at V and 6 bases at J, with 19 bases between the two ends. CDR1 is SGHDT, CDR2 YYEEEE, per germline. The full variable domain, in which reference TRBV5-6 and TRBJ2-7 provide the parts outside the CDR3, is DAGVTQSPTHLIKTRGQQVTLRCSPKSGHDTVSWYQQALGQGPQFIFQYYEEEERQRGNFPDRFSGHQFPNYSSELNVNALLLGDSALYLCASSLGGLPVAGEQYFGPGTRLTVT.

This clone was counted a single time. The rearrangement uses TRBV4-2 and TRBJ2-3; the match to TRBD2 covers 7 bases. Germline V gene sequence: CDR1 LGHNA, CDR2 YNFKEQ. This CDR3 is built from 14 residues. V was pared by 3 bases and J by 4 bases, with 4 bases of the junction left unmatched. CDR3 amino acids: CASSQGGGADTQYF. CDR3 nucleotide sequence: TGTGCCAGCAGCCAGGGCGGGGGTGCAGATACGCAGTATTTT.

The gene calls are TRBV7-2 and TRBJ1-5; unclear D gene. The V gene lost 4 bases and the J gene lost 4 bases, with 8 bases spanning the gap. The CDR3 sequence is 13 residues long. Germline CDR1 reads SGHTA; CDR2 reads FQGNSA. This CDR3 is CASSSSPNQPQHF. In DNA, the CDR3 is TGTGCCAGCAGCTCCTCCCCTAATCAGCCCCAGCATTTT.

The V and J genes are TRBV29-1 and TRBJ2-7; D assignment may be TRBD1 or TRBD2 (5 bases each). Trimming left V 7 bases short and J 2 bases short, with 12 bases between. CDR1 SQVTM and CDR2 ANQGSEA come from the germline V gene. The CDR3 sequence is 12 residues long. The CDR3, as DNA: TGCAGCGCCGGGACGGGGACCTACGAGCAGTACTTC. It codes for CSAGTGTYEQYF.

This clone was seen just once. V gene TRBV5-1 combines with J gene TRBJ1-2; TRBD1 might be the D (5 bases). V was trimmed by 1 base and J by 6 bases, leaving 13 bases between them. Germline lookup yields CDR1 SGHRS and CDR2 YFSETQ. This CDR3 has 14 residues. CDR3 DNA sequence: TGCGCCAGCAGCTTGAGTTCAGGGTGGGATGGCTACACCTTC. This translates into CASSLSSGWDGYTF.

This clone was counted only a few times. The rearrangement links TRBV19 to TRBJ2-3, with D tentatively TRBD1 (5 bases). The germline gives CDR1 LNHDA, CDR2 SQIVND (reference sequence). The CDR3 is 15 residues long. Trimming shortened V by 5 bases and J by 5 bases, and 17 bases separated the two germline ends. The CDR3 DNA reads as TGTGCCAGTAGTGGCCAAGGGGTATCTGAAGATACGCAGTATTTT. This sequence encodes CASSGQGVSEDTQYF.